The entry that follows covers one T cell receptor (beta chain) sequence. Its antigen is not known. J was trimmed by 9 bases and V by 6 bases; bases with no gene match: 9. CDR1 is SGHNT and CDR2 is YENEEA in the germline V gene. The CDR3 extends over 14 amino acids. This sample stems from a study of identifying expanded T cells in peripheral blood. Findings and caveats of the study: Over around two and four weeks, about 15 and 19 clones changed, versus roughly 1.1 between replicates.

Clones were read by immunoSEQ multiplex PCR, and TCRdb kept only the in-frame ones, dropping some. The sample yields about 80,000 clones, roughly 89% seen once. The sequencing sample was made of blood. This clonotype was sampled from a person between 18 and 75 years old in good health. The rearrangement joins TRBV11-3 to TRBJ2-1, with TRBD1 matching over 9 bases. The CDR3: CASRGQGDWGEQFF. Here the CDR3 DNA reads TGTGCCAGCAGGGGACAGGGCGATTGGGGTGAGCAGTTCTTC.